The 32 T cell receptor beta chains listed next were all sequenced from one sample in a study of T cells after somatic rescue of genetic block. Clones were read by immunoSEQ multiplex PCR, and TCRdb kept only the in-frame ones, dropping some. The table includes about 67,000 clones, around 90% detected once. Sequenced input: peripheral blood mononuclear cells (PBMCs). The source is a man aged 40-55 years.

This clone was seen a handful of times. This sequence joins TRBV7-9 and TRBJ2-7; TRBD1 agrees at 7 bases. Losses at the gene ends were 5 bases for V and 6 bases for J; bases not matched to a gene: 13. Germline-derived CDR1 and CDR2 are SEHNR and FQNEAQ (reference sequence). The CDR3 has 15 amino acids. Here the CDR3 DNA reads TGTGCCAGCAGCCCGAGGGAACAGGGGTTCGGCGAGCAGTACTTC. This codes for CASSPREQGFGEQYF.

V and J are TRBV15 and TRBJ2-7; D is perhaps TRBD1 or TRBD2 (5 bases each). Per germline, CDR1 LNHNV and CDR2 YYDKDF (reference sequence). Trimming took 0 bases from V and 6 from J, leaving 15 bases between them. CDR3 size: 15 residues. The CDR3 region has the DNA TGTGCCACCAGCAGAGATCGGGGCCTGGGAGTCGAGCAGTACTTC. This codes for CATSRDRGLGVEQYF.

The genes are TRBV6-1 and TRBJ1-2; a weak D match, TRBD1 (6 bases). Germline lookup yields CDR1 MNHNS and CDR2 SASEGT. The V and J ends lost 4 bases and 4 bases respectively, with 13 bases between them. This CDR3 comprises 14 residues. The CDR3 DNA reads TGTGCCAGCAGTGTAAACAGGGTCACCTATGGCTACACCTTC. Translation gives CASSVNRVTYGYTF.

This clone has only one observation. The genes are TRBV25-1 and TRBJ2-5; 8 bases are shared with TRBD2. From germline, CDR1 is MGHDK and CDR2 SYGVNS. There are 15 residues in the CDR3. J gave up 1 base and V 4 bases, and 5 bases lay outside the gene matches. DNA for the CDR3: TGTGCCAGCAGTGCCAGCGGGGGAATCCAAGAGACCCAGTACTTC. It is translated as CASSASGGIQETQYF.

The rearrangement uses TRBV27 and TRBJ2-1; 8 bases align to TRBD1. CDR3 length: 14 amino acids. Germline CDR1 is MNHEY and CDR2 is SMNVEV (reference sequence). The J segment lost 7 bases and the V segment lost 5 bases, leaving 7 bases of the junction unmatched. CDR3 nucleotide sequence: TGTGCCAGCAGTGGCGGACAGGGCATAAATGAGCAGTTCTTC. Translating gives CASSGGQGINEQFF.

The chain carries TRBV6-5 and TRBJ2-7; 8 bases line up with TRBD1. In germline, CDR1 is MNHEY, CDR2 SVGAGI. The junction had 6 bases not matched to a gene; V was cut back by 6 bases and J by 2 bases. This CDR3 has 14 residues. The CDR3 is CASSTGQVTYEQYF. DNA for the CDR3: TGTGCCAGCAGCACGGGACAGGTGACCTACGAGCAGTACTTC.

The chain links TRBV5-6 to TRBJ2-1; D possibly corresponds to TRBD2 (5 bases). From germline, CDR1 is SGHDT and CDR2 YYEEEE. Trimming removed 0 bases from V and 9 bases from J, with 7 bases in between. This CDR3 region has 12 residues. The CDR3 region has the DNA TGTGCCAGCAGCTTGGCTGCGGGTGAGCAGTTCTTC. It is translated as CASSLAAGEQFF.

The CDR3 protein is CASGDRGSNQPQHF. Here the CDR3 DNA reads TGTGCCAGTGGAGACAGGGGGAGCAATCAGCCCCAGCATTTT. The V gene is TRBV19, the J gene TRBJ1-5, with 9 bases aligning to TRBD1. The V and J ends lost 8 bases and 1 base, in that order; junction bases with no gene match: 3. The CDR3 has 14 residues. CDR1 is LNHDA and CDR2 is SQIVND in the germline V gene (reference sequence).

This clone has a single count. The chain recombines TRBV5-1 with TRBJ2-2; 9 bases match TRBD1. Germline V gene data show CDR1 as SGHRS and CDR2 as YFSETQ. The V gene end was trimmed by 6 bases and the J gene end by 4 bases; junction bases not matched to a gene: 10. CDR3 size: 16 residues. For the CDR3, the DNA is TGCGCCAGCATGCCTCCCGGGACAGGGCTCACCGGGGAGCTGTTTTTT. Protein product: CASMPPGTGLTGELFF.

This sequence joins TRBV7-9 and TRBJ2-2, with D maybe TRBD2 (6 bases). Between the trimmed V and J ends, which lost 2 bases and 5 bases, there was a span of 18 bases. Looked up from germline, CDR1 is SEHNR and CDR2 is FQNEAQ (reference sequence). The CDR3 covers 17 residues. CDR3 loop: CASSLRGSSLATGELFF. CDR3 in DNA: TGTGCCAGCAGCTTAAGAGGTTCTTCGCTAGCGACCGGGGAGCTGTTTTTT.

This clone was recorded only once. The genes are TRBV7-7 and TRBJ2-7, with TRBD2 as a possible D gene (6 bases). This CDR3 comprises 15 residues. V gave up 5 bases and J gave up 3 bases, with 17 bases separating them. The germline gives CDR1 SSHAT, CDR2 FNYEAQ (reference sequence). CDR3 in DNA: TGTGCCAGCAGCCCTCTAGCGCCCGGGAGCTACGAGCAGTACTTC. It codes for CASSPLAPGSYEQYF.

The chain couples TRBV2 to TRBJ2-7; weak D call: TRBD2 (5 bases). Germline V gene sequence: CDR1 SNHLY, CDR2 FYNNEI. The CDR3 consists of 16 residues. V lost 0 bases to trimming and J lost 0 bases, with 12 bases between them. The CDR3 sequence is CASSEAGRTPSYEQYF. DNA for the CDR3: TGTGCCAGCAGTGAAGCAGGGCGGACTCCCTCCTACGAGCAGTACTTC.

This clone was seen once. The chain carries TRBV7-3 and TRBJ2-6; no firm D call. Per germline, CDR1 SGHTA and CDR2 FQGTGA. The V and J ends lost 2 bases and 0 bases respectively, with 8 bases between them. The CDR3 has 16 amino acids. CDR3 amino acids: CASSLGTHSGANVLTF. CDR3 sequence (DNA): TGTGCCAGCAGCTTAGGTACACACTCTGGGGCCAACGTCCTGACTTTC.

This chain joins TRBV6-6 and TRBJ2-1; D gene uncertain. CDR3 length equals 11 residues. Trimming left V 6 bases short and J 5 bases short, with 5 bases between. CDR1 and CDR2 (germline): MNHNY, SVGAGI (reference sequence). Here the CDR3 DNA reads TGTGCCAGCAGCCACAACAATGAGCAGTTCTTC. Its protein product is CASSHNNEQFF.

The chain links TRBV4-3 to TRBJ2-3, with 11 bases matching TRBD2. Trimming cost V 4 bases and J 2 bases; bases outside gene matches: 11. The CDR3 loop spans 18 amino acids. Germline V gene lookup returns CDR1 LGHNA and CDR2 YSLEER. CDR3 nucleotides: TGCGCCAGCAGCCCACTAGCGGGAGATTTAAAGGACACAGATACGCAGTATTTT. Its protein is CASSPLAGDLKDTDTQYF.

V is TRBV28 and J is TRBJ2-7; no clear D. The CDR3 length is 14 residues. Trimming cost V 6 bases and J 0 bases, with 12 bases left between them. The germline gives CDR1 MDHEN, CDR2 SYDVKM. This CDR3 is CASSRLGDSYEQYF. CDR3 in DNA: TGTGCCAGCAGCCGCCTAGGCGACTCCTACGAGCAGTACTTC. The entire variable domain, with the rest obtained from reference TRBV28 and TRBJ2-7, is as follows: DVKVTQSSRYLVKRTGEKVFLECVQDMDHENMFWYRQDPGLGLRLIYFSYDVKMKEKGDIPEGYSVSREKKERFSLILESASTNQTSMYLCASSRLGDSYEQYFGPGTRLTVT.

The genes are TRBV19 and TRBJ1-1; TRBD1 matches at 9 bases. V lost 5 bases to trimming and J lost 1 base; unmatched junction nucleotides: 2. This CDR3 contains 14 residues. The germline V gene encodes CDR1 LNHDA and CDR2 SQIVND (reference sequence). As DNA, the CDR3 is TGTGCCAGTAGTGGGGGACAGGGGAACACTGAAGCTTTCTTT. Translation gives CASSGGQGNTEAFF.

About this clone: Additional DNA sequences in this sample encode the identical CDR3. The gene calls are TRBV19 and TRBJ1-1; D is uncertain. CDR1 LNHDA and CDR2 SQIVND come from the germline V gene (reference sequence). The CDR3 is 13 amino acids. V was cut by 3 bases and J by 3 bases, with 8 bases left in between. The CDR3 here is CASSIGGYTEAFF. In DNA form, the CDR3 reads TGTGCCAGTAGTATCGGCGGATACACTGAAGCTTTCTTT.

J is TRBJ2-3 and V is TRBV11-2, with D perhaps TRBD2 (5 bases). The germline V gene has CDR1 SGHAT and CDR2 FQNNGV. There are 16 residues in the CDR3. V was pared by 0 bases and J by 0 bases, with 10 bases between. CDR3 residues: CASSLDLRASTDTQYF. The CDR3 nucleotides read TGTGCCAGCAGCTTAGACTTGCGGGCCAGCACAGATACGCAGTATTTT.

The chain recombines TRBV18 with TRBJ2-1; D may correspond to TRBD1 or TRBD2 (5 bases each). The CDR3 is 15 residues long. Germline CDR1 is KGHSH and CDR2 is LQKENI. V was pared by 8 bases and J by 0 bases, with 14 bases between. This CDR3 reads CASRRGVDSYNEQFF. The CDR3 nucleotides are TGTGCCAGCCGACGGGGCGTCGACTCCTACAATGAGCAGTTCTTC.

The table lists this clone with a count of one. The rearrangement uses TRBV28 and TRBJ1-3, with a possible D match to TRBD1 (5 bases). The CDR3 has 14 amino acids. V dropped 7 bases and J dropped 2 bases, with 12 bases sitting between them. Germline V lookup: CDR1 MDHEN, CDR2 SYDVKM. The CDR3 spells CASIRDRTGNTIYF. CDR3 DNA: TGTGCCAGCATCAGGGATAGAACTGGAAACACCATATATTTT.

The gene calls are TRBV30 and TRBJ2-7; tentative D call: TRBD1 (6 bases). Germline CDR1 reads GTSNPN; CDR2 reads SVGIG (reference sequence). With 4 bases removed from V and 1 base from J, the gap between germline ends came to 11 bases. The CDR3 loop spans 13 amino acids. Written as DNA, the CDR3 is TGTGCCTGGATGGGACAAATTTCCTACGAGCAGTACTTC. Translated: CAWMGQISYEQYF.

This clone was recorded only once. The V and J genes are TRBV28 and TRBJ1-1, with D unresolved. Germline V gene sequence: CDR1 MDHEN, CDR2 SYDVKM. The V gene lost 8 bases and the J gene lost 5 bases, with 21 bases spanning the gap. The CDR3 loop spans 15 amino acids. CDR3 DNA: TGTGCCAGCGCCGGCAGCCGGCCGCGAGGGACTGAAGCTTTCTTT. Translating gives CASAGSRPRGTEAFF.

The chain recombines TRBV6-1 with TRBJ1-4; D is unresolved. The length of the CDR3 is 14 residues. CDR1 is MNHNS and CDR2 is SASEGT in the germline V gene. The V end lost 5 bases, the J end lost 4 bases, and 11 bases lay between the germline ends. This CDR3 is CASSQRLFNEKLFF. CDR3 coding DNA: TGTGCCAGCAGTCAGCGGCTGTTTAATGAAAAACTGTTTTTT.

The rearrangement joins TRBV21-1 to TRBJ1-2; no check of the table's D call, TRBD1, against the DNA was made. TRBV21-1 is shown as a pseudogene. This CDR3 spans 14 amino acids. This chain's CDR3 is CASSTGQGNYGYTF. The CDR3 DNA reads TGTGCCAGCAGCACCGGACAGGGCAACTATGGCTACACCTTC.

This rearrangement joins TRBV19 to TRBJ1-5; 7 nucleotides line up with TRBD1. Germline lookup yields CDR1 LNHDA and CDR2 SQIVND (reference sequence). V was clipped by 8 bases and J by 4 bases; unmatched bases: 8. This CDR3 region has 14 residues. The CDR3 region is CASGHRDRNQPQHF. CDR3 coding DNA: TGTGCCAGTGGGCACCGGGACAGAAATCAGCCCCAGCATTTT. Complete variable domain (other parts from reference TRBV19 and TRBJ1-5): DGGITQSPKYLFRKEGQNVTLSCEQNLNHDAMYWYRQDPGQGLRLIYYSQIVNDFQKGDIAEGYSVSREKKESFPLTVTSAQKNPTAFYLCASGHRDRNQPQHFGDGTRLSIL.

The table lists this clone with a few counts. The rearrangement links TRBV6-1 to TRBJ2-2; D remains unclear. The CDR3 totals 15 residues. V gave up 2 bases and J gave up 6 bases, with 13 bases separating them. Germline lookup yields CDR1 MNHNS and CDR2 SASEGT. The CDR3 bases are TGTGCCAGCAGTGAACGACAAGTTGGGCCCGGGGAGCTGTTTTTT. Translating it yields CASSERQVGPGELFF.

The J gene is TRBJ2-2, the V gene TRBV9, with 14 bases lining up with TRBD2. Germline values: CDR1 SGDLS, CDR2 YYNGEE. The ends lost 3 bases at V and 6 bases at J; junction bases unmatched: 4. CDR3 length: 16 amino acids. The CDR3 region has the DNA TGTGCCAGCAGCGCCGGGACTAGCGGGAGCGCCGGGGAGCTGTTTTTT. Translating it yields CASSAGTSGSAGELFF.

V gene TRBV7-6 combines with J gene TRBJ2-2; possible D gene TRBD1, 6 bases. The CDR3 runs to 15 residues. V was clipped by 6 bases and J by 5 bases, with 16 bases between them. Germline CDR1 is SGHVS and CDR2 is FNYEAQ. CDR3 in amino acids: CASRPQGTRTGELFF. The CDR3 DNA follows: TGTGCCAGCAGGCCCCAGGGGACCCGAACCGGGGAGCTGTTTTTT.

The rearrangement links TRBV5-1 to TRBJ2-3, with TRBD1 matching 8 bases. Unmatched junction bases numbered 5, after V lost 4 bases and J lost 4 bases. In germline, CDR1 is SGHRS, CDR2 YFSETQ. The CDR3 loop spans 14 amino acids. Written as DNA, the CDR3 is TGCGCCAGCAGCAGGGACAGGAGACCAGATACGCAGTATTTT. Its translation: CASSRDRRPDTQYF.

J is TRBJ2-7 and V is TRBV28, with D possibly TRBD1 on 5 matching bases. CDR3 length: 14 amino acids. The V end lost 2 bases, the J end lost 5 bases, and 13 bases lay between the germline ends. Germline CDR1 and CDR2: MDHEN and SYDVKM. The CDR3 reads CASSLSFQGHEQYF. The DNA for the CDR3 is TGTGCCAGCAGTTTAAGCTTCCAGGGCCACGAGCAGTACTTC.

The CDR3 is CASSLARSGSGRELFF. The DNA of the CDR3 is TGTGCCAGCAGCTTAGCGCGTAGCGGGAGCGGCAGGGAGCTGTTTTTT. This rearrangement joins TRBV7-8 to TRBJ2-2, with 9 bases lining up with TRBD2. J was trimmed by 9 bases and V by 0 bases; bases with no gene match: 8. The germline V gene has CDR1 SGHVS and CDR2 FQNEAQ. The CDR3 runs 16 residues. Supplemented by reference TRBV7-8 and TRBJ2-2, the full variable domain reads GAGVSQSPRYKVAKRGQDVALRCDPISGHVSLFWYQQALGQGPEFLTYFQNEAQLDKSGLPSDRFFAERPEGSVSTLKIQRTQQEDSAVYLCASSLARSGSGRELFFGEGSRLTVL.